What follows are 7 T cell receptor beta chains derived from one specimen sequenced in a study of T cells in Graves' hyperthyroidism and ophthalmopathy. RNA transcripts were the template for amplifying TCR beta CDR3 regions. RT-PCR in the first round (using the HTBI primer set) targeted the TCR CDR3. TCRdb passed the multiplex PCR reads through MiXCR, listing each CDR3 protein once. The data hold roughly 350,000 distinct CDR3 sequences, with roughly 14% observed a single time. Material for sequencing was blood. Receptors originate from a woman aged 30 to 39 with Graves' hyperthyroidism.

The chain has TRBV4-1 and TRBJ2-1; 11 bases fit TRBD2. Germline assignment: CDR1 MGHRA and CDR2 YSYEKL. The CDR3 runs to 17 residues. V was pared by 1 base and J by 8 bases, with 10 bases of the junction left unmatched. The CDR3 is CASSQGLAGPRGHEQFF. CDR3 bases: TGCGCCAGCAGCCAAGGACTAGCGGGACCAAGGGGCCATGAGCAGTTCTTC.

This clonotype showed up many times. The V gene is TRBV9, the J gene TRBJ1-6, with 8 bases identical to TRBD1. The germline V gene has CDR1 SGDLS and CDR2 YYNGEE. Unmatched junction bases numbered 6, after V lost 2 bases and J lost 11 bases. CDR3 length: 14 amino acids. CDR3 DNA: TGTGCCAGCAGCGTCGACAGGGGTAGTGCACCCCTCCACTTT. Residues: CASSVDRGSAPLHF.

Notes on this clonotype: A much bigger clone sits one base away, suggesting this may be a read error. The chain combines TRBV6-2 or TRBV6-3 with TRBJ2-1; 8 bases align to TRBD2. This CDR3 has 18 residues. Germline V CDR1 and CDR2: MNHEY, SVGEGT. In nucleotides, the CDR3 is TGTGCCAGCAGTTACTCGAGACAGGCGGGAGGAAGAGACAATGAGCGGTTCTTC. It encodes CASSYSRQAGGRDNERFF.

J is TRBJ2-1 and V is TRBV24-1; TRBD2 might be the D (7 bases). This CDR3 contains 16 residues. V lost 2 bases, J lost 3 bases, and 13 bases lay in between. Per the germline V gene, CDR1 is KGHDR and CDR2 is SFDVKD. The DNA for the CDR3 is TGTGCCACCAGTGATTCGGGGGGCCCTCTCTACAATGAGCAGTTCTTC. It yields the protein CATSDSGGPLYNEQFF.

The table lists this clonotype with many counts. J is TRBJ2-7 and V is TRBV20-1; TRBD2 agrees at 7 bases. The CDR3 is 15 amino acids. V shed 1 base, J shed 3 bases, and the junction held 9 bases outside the gene matches. Germline loops: CDR1 DFQATT, CDR2 SNEGSKA (reference sequence). CDR3 coding DNA: TGCAGTGCTAGAGCGCCAGGTCCTAGCGGCTACGAGCAGTACTTC. This gives the protein CSARAPGPSGYEQYF.

Ten or more counts support this clonotype. V gene TRBV28 combines with J gene TRBJ2-3; 13 bases agree with TRBD2. Germline trimming cut 6 bases from V and 0 bases from J; bases unmatched to any gene: 15. Germline assignment: CDR1 MDHEN and CDR2 SYDVKM. CDR3 length equals 20 residues. CDR3 amino acids: CASRAHPGTSGEVSTDTQYF. CDR3 DNA: TGTGCCAGCAGAGCTCACCCCGGGACTAGCGGGGAGGTTAGCACAGATACGCAGTATTTT.

This clonotype was picked up a small number of times. The chain couples TRBV27 to TRBJ1-6; D may be TRBD1 (6 bases). The CDR3 is 18 amino acids. CDR1 and CDR2 from the germline V gene are MNHEY and SMNVEV (reference sequence). V was clipped by 4 bases and J by 0 bases, with 16 bases between them. CDR3 nucleotides: TGTGCCAGCAGTTCCTCGGGACACCTAAGCTCCTATAATTCACCCCTCCACTTT. This codes for CASSSSGHLSSYNSPLHF.